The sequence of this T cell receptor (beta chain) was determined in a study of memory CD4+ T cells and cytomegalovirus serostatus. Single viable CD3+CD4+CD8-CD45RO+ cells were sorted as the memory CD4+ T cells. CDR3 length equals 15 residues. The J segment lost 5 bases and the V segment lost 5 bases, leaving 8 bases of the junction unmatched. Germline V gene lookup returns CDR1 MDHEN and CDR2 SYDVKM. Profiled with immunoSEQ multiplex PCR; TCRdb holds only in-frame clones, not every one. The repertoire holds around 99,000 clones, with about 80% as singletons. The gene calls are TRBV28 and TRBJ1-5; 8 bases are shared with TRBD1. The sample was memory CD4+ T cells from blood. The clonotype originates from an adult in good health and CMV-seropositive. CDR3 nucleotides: TGTGCCAGCAGTAACGACAGGGGTATGGATCAGCCCCAGCATTTT. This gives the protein CASSNDRGMDQPQHF. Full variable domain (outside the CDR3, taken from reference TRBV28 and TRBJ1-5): DVKVTQSSRYLVKRTGEKVFLECVQDMDHENMFWYRQDPGLGLRLIYFSYDVKMKEKGDIPEGYSVSREKKERFSLILESASTNQTSMYLCASSNDRGMDQPQHFGDGTRLSIL.